Below are 22 T cell receptor beta chains sequenced from a single sample in a study of control samples from healthy donors and cancer patients. Repertoires were generated with immunoSEQ multiplex PCR, while TCRdb's copy carries only in-frame clones and drops some. The repertoire has fewer than 200,000 clones, 90% to 95% of them found once; the top ten carry about 1.5%. Sequenced material: blood. These receptors came from a man between 18 and 29 years old in good health.

The rearrangement links TRBV7-6 to TRBJ1-3; no definite D call. Germline V gene sequence: CDR1 SGHVS, CDR2 FNYEAQ. The germline V and J ends were trimmed by 5 bases and 7 bases, with 18 bases remaining between them. The CDR3 spans 15 residues. Here the CDR3 reads CASSIMAAGSNTIYF. Here the CDR3 DNA reads TGTGCCAGCAGCATAATGGCCGCAGGATCGAACACCATATATTTT.

The chain employs TRBV18 and TRBJ2-7; 8 bases are a match to TRBD1. The trim removed 4 bases at V and 1 base at J, leaving 3 bases unmatched. Germline V gene data show CDR1 as KGHSH and CDR2 as LQKENI. This CDR3 contains 14 residues. Here the CDR3 DNA reads TGTGCCAGCTCACGGGACAGGAATTCCTACGAGCAGTACTTC. Translating it yields CASSRDRNSYEQYF. Drawing the rest from reference TRBV18 and TRBJ2-7, the complete variable domain is NAGVMQNPRHLVRRRGQEARLRCSPMKGHSHVYWYRQLPEEGLKFMVYLQKENIIDESGMPKERFSAEFPKEGPSILRIQQVVRGDSAAYFCASSRDRNSYEQYFGPGTRLTVT.

This clone was observed once. This sequence joins TRBV6-1 and TRBJ1-2; D might be TRBD1 (6 bases). V was clipped by 2 bases and J by 7 bases, with 11 bases between them. This CDR3 spans 13 amino acids. CDR1 is MNHNS and CDR2 is SASEGT in the germline V gene. The CDR3: CASSESGRGGYTF. Written as DNA, the CDR3 is TGTGCCAGCAGTGAATCGGGCAGGGGTGGCTACACCTTC.

CDR3 coding DNA: TGTGCCAGCAGCCGTGCGGCAGGGGGGTATTCACCCCTCCACTTT. Its protein product is CASSRAAGGYSPLHF. V usage is TRBV13 and J usage is TRBJ1-6; 7 bases map to TRBD1. From germline, CDR1 is PRHDT and CDR2 FYEKMQ (reference sequence). The junction had 9 bases not matched to a gene; V was cut back by 5 bases and J by 8 bases. The CDR3 has 15 residues.

This chain links TRBV30 with TRBJ1-2; D gene uncertain. CDR3 length: 11 residues. Trimming shortened V by 0 bases and J by 7 bases, and 6 bases separated the two germline ends. Germline V lookup: CDR1 GTSNPN, CDR2 SVGIG (reference sequence). CDR3 coding DNA: TGTGCCTGGAGTGTACCGAGTGGCTACACCTTC. Protein sequence: CAWSVPSGYTF.

The V and J genes are TRBV30 and TRBJ2-1; D is undetermined. The germline V gene encodes CDR1 GTSNPN and CDR2 SVGIG (reference sequence). V was clipped by 0 bases and J by 5 bases, with 20 bases between them. The CDR3 contains 17 residues. CDR3 loop: CAWSVPPTVMAHNEQFF. The CDR3, as DNA: TGTGCCTGGAGTGTACCCCCTACCGTGATGGCTCACAATGAGCAGTTCTTC.

The chain joins TRBV18 to TRBJ1-2, with a tentative D call TRBD1 (5 bases). The germline V gene encodes CDR1 KGHSH and CDR2 LQKENI. The germline V and J ends were trimmed by 3 bases and 5 bases, with 22 bases remaining between them. The CDR3 totals 17 residues. CDR3 region: CASSPPAGQPGEYGYTF. The CDR3 bases are TGTGCCAGCTCACCCCCCGCAGGGCAACCTGGGGAATATGGCTACACCTTC.

This chain joins TRBV2 and TRBJ1-5; D remains unclear. This CDR3 contains 14 residues. The germline V gene has CDR1 SNHLY and CDR2 FYNNEI. Trimming shortened V by 7 bases and J by 5 bases, and 15 bases separated the two germline ends. CDR3: CASTTTGWDQPQHF. The DNA for the CDR3 is TGTGCCAGCACCACGACGGGATGGGATCAGCCCCAGCATTTT. Full variable domain (outside the CDR3, taken from reference TRBV2 and TRBJ1-5): EPEVTQTPSHQVTQMGQEVILRCVPISNHLYFYWYRQILGQKVEFLVSFYNNEISEKSEIFDDQFSVERPDGSNFTLKIRSTKLEDSAMYFCASTTTGWDQPQHFGDGTRLSIL.

V usage is TRBV2 and J usage is TRBJ1-5; D not certain. Trimming shortened V by 5 bases and J by 1 base, and 9 bases separated the two germline ends. The V gene's germline CDR1 is SNHLY and CDR2 FYNNEI. This CDR3 contains 14 residues. The CDR3 DNA reads TGTGCCAGCAGTAAGGGTTTGAGCAATCAGCCCCAGCATTTT. This codes for CASSKGLSNQPQHF. Combining the CDR3 with reference TRBV2 and TRBJ1-5 gives the whole variable domain EPEVTQTPSHQVTQMGQEVILRCVPISNHLYFYWYRQILGQKVEFLVSFYNNEISEKSEIFDDQFSVERPDGSNFTLKIRSTKLEDSAMYFCASSKGLSNQPQHFGDGTRLSIL.

The rearrangement uses TRBV6-5 and TRBJ2-7; no clear D gene. The CDR3 spans 14 residues. The germline V gene has CDR1 MNHEY and CDR2 SVGAGI. The V end lost 5 bases, the J end lost 3 bases, and 14 bases lay between the germline ends. The CDR3 protein is CASSQNIALYEQYF. For the CDR3, the DNA is TGTGCCAGCAGTCAGAACATTGCCCTCTACGAGCAGTACTTC.

The rearrangement uses TRBV19 and TRBJ1-5; 8 bases map to TRBD1. V shed 3 bases and J 0 bases; nucleotides not matched to a gene: 7. Germline CDR1 is LNHDA and CDR2 is SQIVND (reference sequence). The CDR3 spans 17 residues. CDR3 in DNA: TGTGCCAGTAGTATCATCCCCGGACAGGGTAGCAATCAGCCCCAGCATTTT. It yields the protein CASSIIPGQGSNQPQHF.

The chain links TRBV11-3 to TRBJ2-2; unclear D gene. V was clipped by 0 bases and J by 6 bases, with 11 bases between them. Germline V gene lookup returns CDR1 SGHNT and CDR2 YENEEA. CDR3 length: 15 residues. CDR3 bases: TGTGCCAGCAGCTTAGATACCGTAGGCTCCGGGGAGCTGTTTTTT. This codes for CASSLDTVGSGELFF.

J is TRBJ1-1 and V is TRBV19, with D maybe TRBD1 (5 bases). V was shortened by 4 bases and J by 1 base, with 16 bases between the two germline ends. Germline V lookup: CDR1 LNHDA, CDR2 SQIVND (reference sequence). This CDR3 contains 16 residues. Written as DNA, the CDR3 is TGTGCCAGTAGTACCCGGCGGACAATTACGAACACTGAAGCTTTCTTT. As protein: CASSTRRTITNTEAFF.

This clone was observed a single time. This chain uses TRBV1 with TRBJ2-1; the D call TRBD2 from the table was never checked on the DNA. TRBV1 is a recognized pseudogene. This CDR3 contains 13 residues. The CDR3 sequence: CTSSEKGGTEQFF. The CDR3 DNA reads TGCACCAGCAGCGAAAAGGGGGGGACAGAGCAGTTCTTC.

This rearrangement joins TRBV7-8 to TRBJ2-1, with D unclear. V lost 2 bases, J lost 3 bases, and 11 bases lay in between. The CDR3 runs to 15 residues. Germline V gene lookup returns CDR1 SGHVS and CDR2 FQNEAQ. CDR3 DNA sequence: TGTGCCAGCAGCTTACGACAACTCCTCTACAATGAGCAGTTCTTC. Translated, it gives CASSLRQLLYNEQFF.

The chain combines TRBV7-3 with TRBJ2-3, with TRBD1 as a possible D gene (6 bases). Germline-derived CDR1 and CDR2 are SGHTA and FQGTGA. The CDR3 runs to 15 residues. Trimming cost V 5 bases and J 2 bases, with 14 bases left between them. This chain's CDR3 is CASSPTGYHTDTQYF. Written as DNA, the CDR3 is TGTGCCAGCAGCCCGACAGGCTATCACACAGATACGCAGTATTTT.

The J gene is TRBJ1-6, the V gene TRBV20-1; maybe TRBD1 (6 bases). CDR1 is DFQATT and CDR2 is SNEGSKA in the germline V gene (reference sequence). CDR3 length equals 13 residues. The V and J ends lost 3 bases and 10 bases respectively, with 13 bases between them. The CDR3 bases are TGCAGTGCTAGTGGGGACAAAGGATCACCCCTCCACTTT. Translating it yields CSASGDKGSPLHF.

This clone was seen just once. J is TRBJ2-7 and V is TRBV9; 8 bases fit TRBD1. This CDR3 is 14 amino acids long. Looked up from germline, CDR1 is SGDLS and CDR2 is YYNGEE. The ends lost 4 bases at V and 3 bases at J; junction bases unmatched: 6. CDR3 in amino acids: CASSPRTGHYEQYF. CDR3 DNA sequence: TGTGCCAGCAGCCCACGGACAGGGCACTACGAGCAGTACTTC.

CDR3 in amino acids: CASSTRMNTEAFF. DNA of the CDR3: TGTGCCAGCAGCACCCGTATGAACACTGAAGCTTTCTTT. The rearrangement uses TRBV7-9 and TRBJ1-1; D call uncertain. The germline CDR1 and CDR2 sequences are SEHNR and FQNEAQ (reference sequence). This CDR3 has 13 residues. V lost 5 bases to trimming and J lost 0 bases, with 7 bases between them. The variable domain in full, with the rest retrieved from reference TRBV7-9 and TRBJ1-1, is DTGVSQNPRHKITKRGQNVTFRCDPISEHNRLYWYRQTLGQGPEFLTYFQNEAQLEKSRLLSDRFSAERPKGSFSTLEIQRTEQGDSAMYLCASSTRMNTEAFFGQGTRLTVV.

This clone was counted a single time. This chain links TRBV29-1 with TRBJ1-1; the D is unclear. This CDR3 has 15 amino acids. V dropped 0 bases and J dropped 4 bases, with 15 bases sitting between them. CDR1 is SQVTM and CDR2 is ANQGSEA in the germline V gene. The chain's CDR3 is CSVEDLDTLSTEAFF. CDR3 nucleotides: TGCAGCGTTGAAGACTTAGACACACTTAGCACTGAAGCTTTCTTT.

The chain links TRBV7-9 to TRBJ1-1; weak D call: TRBD1 (5 bases). With 5 bases removed from V and 4 bases from J, the gap between germline ends came to 14 bases. Looked up from germline, CDR1 is SEHNR and CDR2 is FQNEAQ (reference sequence). The CDR3 spans 14 residues. The chain's CDR3 is CASSPQTGGTEAFF. The CDR3 DNA reads as TGTGCCAGCAGCCCACAAACGGGGGGCACTGAAGCTTTCTTT.

The chain has TRBV19 and TRBJ2-1; D might be TRBD2 (5 bases). The V end was cut by 5 bases, the J end by 3 bases, with 8 bases between. This CDR3 has 13 amino acids. Per germline, CDR1 LNHDA and CDR2 SQIVND (reference sequence). The CDR3 DNA is TGTGCCAGTAGTCGGACTGACTACAATGAGCAGTTCTTC. Translation gives CASSRTDYNEQFF.